The text below deals with one T cell receptor (beta chain). This could be a read error, since a much larger clone is one nucleotide away. Per-sample PBMC isolation yielded at least 6.5 million cells. The CDR3 spans 17 residues. The data stem from a study of blood T cells in healthy people across ages. The second PCR ran about 7 to 12 cycles with a sample-barcoded 5' primer and J-beta primers. A single record per CDR3 protein comes from TCRdb applying MiXCR to the 5' RACE reads. This sample has more than 750,000 distinct CDR3 sequences, with about 27% found just once. This sample also belongs to another study, concerning T cells of mothers and their children.

The chain carries TRBV21-1 and TRBJ2-7; TRBD1, the table's D call, lacks a check against the DNA. TRBV21-1 has pseudogene status. This receptor was obtained from a woman aged 40 to 50 in good health. The sample consisted of blood. CDR3 in DNA: TGTGCCAGCAACAAATGGAGTCCGTCCCTAGGGGTATACGAGCAGTACTTC. Translation: CASNKWSPSLGVYEQYF.